This TCR beta chain was sequenced during a study of T cell repertoires in ileal Crohn's disease. The CDR3 consists of 14 residues. J was trimmed by 7 bases and V by 5 bases; bases with no gene match: 5. Germline lookup yields CDR1 SGHTA and CDR2 FQGTGA. Sequenced by immunoSEQ multiplex PCR; TCRdb stores in-frame clones only, minus some. Of roughly 9,200 clones listed, roughly 78% are singletons. Regarding time point: neoterminal ileum biopsy at postoperative endoscopy, about 6 months after surgery. This chain connects TRBV7-3 to TRBJ2-1; TRBD2 matches 10 bases. The source is an adult with Crohn's disease. Specimen: ileal tissue. CDR3 in DNA: TGTGCCAGCAGCGCTAGCGGGAGTCGGAATGAGCAGTTCTTC. It specifies CASSASGSRNEQFF.